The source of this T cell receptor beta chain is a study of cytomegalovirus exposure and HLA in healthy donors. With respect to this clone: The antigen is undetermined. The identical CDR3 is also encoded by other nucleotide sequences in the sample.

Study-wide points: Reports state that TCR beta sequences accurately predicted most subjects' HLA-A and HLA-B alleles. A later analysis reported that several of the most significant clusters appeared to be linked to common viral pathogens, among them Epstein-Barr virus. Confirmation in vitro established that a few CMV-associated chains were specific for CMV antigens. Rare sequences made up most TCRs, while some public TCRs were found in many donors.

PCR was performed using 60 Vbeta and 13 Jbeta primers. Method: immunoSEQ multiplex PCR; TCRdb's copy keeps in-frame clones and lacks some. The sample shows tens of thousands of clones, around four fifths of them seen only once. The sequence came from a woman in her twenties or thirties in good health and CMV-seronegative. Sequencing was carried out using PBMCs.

CDR3 amino acids: CASSSATSVSYEQYF. For the CDR3, the DNA is TGTGCCAGCAGCTCCGCGACTAGCGTCTCCTACGAGCAGTACTTC. The chain recombines TRBV7-9 with TRBJ2-7; 8 bases map to TRBD2. Germline V gene data show CDR1 as SEHNR and CDR2 as FQNEAQ (reference sequence). Trimming at V came to 4 bases and at J to 0 bases, leaving 5 bases not matched to a gene. There are 15 residues in the CDR3.